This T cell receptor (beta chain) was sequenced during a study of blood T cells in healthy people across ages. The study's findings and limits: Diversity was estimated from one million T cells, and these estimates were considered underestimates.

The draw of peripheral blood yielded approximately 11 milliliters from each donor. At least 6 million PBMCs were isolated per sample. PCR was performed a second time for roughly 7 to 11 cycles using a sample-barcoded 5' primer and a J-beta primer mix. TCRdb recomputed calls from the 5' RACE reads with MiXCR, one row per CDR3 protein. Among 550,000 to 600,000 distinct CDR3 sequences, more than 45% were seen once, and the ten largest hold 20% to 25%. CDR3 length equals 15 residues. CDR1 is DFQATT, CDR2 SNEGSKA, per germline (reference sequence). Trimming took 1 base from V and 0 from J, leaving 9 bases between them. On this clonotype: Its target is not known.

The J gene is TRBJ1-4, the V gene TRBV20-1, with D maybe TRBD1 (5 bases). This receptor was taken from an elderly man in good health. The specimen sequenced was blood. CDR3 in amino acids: CSARGWGSTNEKLFF. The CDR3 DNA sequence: TGCAGTGCTAGAGGTTGGGGCTCAACTAATGAAAAACTGTTTTTT.